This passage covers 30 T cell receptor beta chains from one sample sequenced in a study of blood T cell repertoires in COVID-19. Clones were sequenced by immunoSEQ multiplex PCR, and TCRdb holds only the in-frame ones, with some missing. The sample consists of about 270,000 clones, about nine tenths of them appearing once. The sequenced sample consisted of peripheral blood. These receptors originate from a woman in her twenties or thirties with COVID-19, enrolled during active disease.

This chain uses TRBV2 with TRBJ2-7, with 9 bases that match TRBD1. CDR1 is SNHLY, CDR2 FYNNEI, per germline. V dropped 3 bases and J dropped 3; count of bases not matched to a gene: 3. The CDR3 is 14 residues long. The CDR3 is CASSDATGGYEQYF. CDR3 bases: TGTGCCAGCAGTGACGCGACAGGGGGCTACGAGCAGTACTTC.

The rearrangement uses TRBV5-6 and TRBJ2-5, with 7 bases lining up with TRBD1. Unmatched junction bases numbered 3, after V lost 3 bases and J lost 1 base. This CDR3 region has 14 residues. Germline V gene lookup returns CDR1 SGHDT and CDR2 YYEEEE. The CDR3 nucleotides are TGTGCCAGCAGCTCCACAGGGGCCCAAGAGACCCAGTACTTC. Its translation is CASSSTGAQETQYF.

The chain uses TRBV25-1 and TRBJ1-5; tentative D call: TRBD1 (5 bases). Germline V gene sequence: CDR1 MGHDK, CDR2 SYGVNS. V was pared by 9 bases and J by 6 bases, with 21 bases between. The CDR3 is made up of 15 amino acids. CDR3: CARGVEVRRLQPQHF. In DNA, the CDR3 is TGTGCCAGAGGGGTGGAAGTACGACGACTTCAGCCCCAGCATTTT.

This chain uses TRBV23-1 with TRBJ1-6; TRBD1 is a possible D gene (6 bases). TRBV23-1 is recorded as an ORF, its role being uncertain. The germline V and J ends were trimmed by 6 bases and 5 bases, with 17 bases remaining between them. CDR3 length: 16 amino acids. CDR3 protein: CASRAKPTGNNSPLHF. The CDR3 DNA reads TGCGCCAGCAGAGCTAAACCTACAGGGAATAATTCACCCCTCCACTTT.

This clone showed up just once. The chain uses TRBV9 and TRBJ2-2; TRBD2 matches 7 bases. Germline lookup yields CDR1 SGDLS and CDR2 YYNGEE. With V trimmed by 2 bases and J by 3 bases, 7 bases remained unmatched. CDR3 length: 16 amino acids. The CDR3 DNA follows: TGTGCCAGCAGCGTCTCGAGCGGGGACTACACCGGGGAGCTGTTTTTT. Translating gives CASSVSSGDYTGELFF.

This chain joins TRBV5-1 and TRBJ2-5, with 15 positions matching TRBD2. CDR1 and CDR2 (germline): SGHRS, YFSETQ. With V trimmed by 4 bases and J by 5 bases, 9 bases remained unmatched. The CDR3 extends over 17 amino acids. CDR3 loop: CASSPGLAGGDLETQYF. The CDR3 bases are TGCGCCAGCAGCCCGGGACTAGCGGGGGGAGACCTGGAGACCCAGTACTTC.

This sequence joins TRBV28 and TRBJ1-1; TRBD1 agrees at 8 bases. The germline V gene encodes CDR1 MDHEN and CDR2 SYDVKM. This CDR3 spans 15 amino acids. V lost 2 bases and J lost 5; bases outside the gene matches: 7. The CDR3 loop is CASSLITTGVTEAFF. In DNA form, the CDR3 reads TGTGCCAGCAGTTTAATTACGACAGGGGTAACTGAAGCTTTCTTT.

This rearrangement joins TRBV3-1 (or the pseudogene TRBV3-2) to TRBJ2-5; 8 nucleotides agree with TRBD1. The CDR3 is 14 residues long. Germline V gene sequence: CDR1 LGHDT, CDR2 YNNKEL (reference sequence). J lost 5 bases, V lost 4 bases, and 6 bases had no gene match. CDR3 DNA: TGTGCCAGCAGCCCATCGACAGGGGTCGAGACCCAGTACTTC. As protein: CASSPSTGVETQYF.

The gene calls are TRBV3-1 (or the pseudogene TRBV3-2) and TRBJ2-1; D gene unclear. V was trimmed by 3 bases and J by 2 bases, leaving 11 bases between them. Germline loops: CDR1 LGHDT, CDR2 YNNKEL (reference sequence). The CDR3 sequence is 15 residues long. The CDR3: CASSHESSPYNEQFF. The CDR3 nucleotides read TGTGCCAGCAGCCATGAAAGTAGCCCCTACAATGAGCAGTTCTTC.

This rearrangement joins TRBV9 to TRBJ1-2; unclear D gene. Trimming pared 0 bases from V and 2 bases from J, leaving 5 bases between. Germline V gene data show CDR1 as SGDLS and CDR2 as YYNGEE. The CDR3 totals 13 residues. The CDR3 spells CASSVDWNYGYTF. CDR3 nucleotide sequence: TGTGCCAGCAGCGTAGACTGGAACTATGGCTACACCTTC.

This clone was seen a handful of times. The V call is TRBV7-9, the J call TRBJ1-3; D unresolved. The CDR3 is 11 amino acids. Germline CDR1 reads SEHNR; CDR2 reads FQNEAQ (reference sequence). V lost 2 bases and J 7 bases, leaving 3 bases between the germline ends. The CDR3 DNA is TGTGCCAGCAGCTTATCGAACACCATATATTTT. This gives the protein CASSLSNTIYF.

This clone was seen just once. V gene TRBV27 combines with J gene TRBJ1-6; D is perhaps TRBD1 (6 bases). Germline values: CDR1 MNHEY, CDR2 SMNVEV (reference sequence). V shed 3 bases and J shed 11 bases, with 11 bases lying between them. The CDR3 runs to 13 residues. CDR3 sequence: CASSFGGVAPLHF. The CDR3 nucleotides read TGTGCCAGCAGTTTTGGGGGCGTGGCACCCCTCCACTTT.

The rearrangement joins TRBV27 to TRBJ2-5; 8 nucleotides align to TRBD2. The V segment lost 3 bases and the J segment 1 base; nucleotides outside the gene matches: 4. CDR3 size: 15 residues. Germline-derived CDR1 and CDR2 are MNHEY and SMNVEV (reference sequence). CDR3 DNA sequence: TGTGCCAGCAGTTTGATTAGCGGGGTCCAAGAGACCCAGTACTTC. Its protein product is CASSLISGVQETQYF.

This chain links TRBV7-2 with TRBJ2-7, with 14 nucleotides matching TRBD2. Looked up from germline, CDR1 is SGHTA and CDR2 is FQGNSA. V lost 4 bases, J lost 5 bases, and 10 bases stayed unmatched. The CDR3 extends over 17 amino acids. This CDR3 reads CASSSTSGGAGIDEQYF. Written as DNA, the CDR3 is TGTGCCAGCAGCTCGACTAGCGGGGGGGCGGGCATCGACGAGCAGTACTTC.

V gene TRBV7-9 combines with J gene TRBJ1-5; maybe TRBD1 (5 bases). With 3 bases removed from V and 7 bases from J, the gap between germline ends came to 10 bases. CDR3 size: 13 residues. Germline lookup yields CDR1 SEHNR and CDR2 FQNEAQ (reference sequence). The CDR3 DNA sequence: TGTGCCAGCAGCTTGACAGACGTCCAGCCCCAGCATTTT. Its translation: CASSLTDVQPQHF.

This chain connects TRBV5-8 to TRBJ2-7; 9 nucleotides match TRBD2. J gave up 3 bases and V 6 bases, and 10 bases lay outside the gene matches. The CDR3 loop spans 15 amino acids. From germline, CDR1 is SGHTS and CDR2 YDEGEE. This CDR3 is CASIRRETSGYEQYF. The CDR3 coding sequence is TGTGCCAGCATACGACGCGAGACTAGCGGCTACGAGCAGTACTTC. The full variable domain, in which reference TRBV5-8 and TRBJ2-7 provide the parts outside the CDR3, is EAGVTQSPTHLIKTRGQQATLRCSPISGHTSVYWYQQALGLGLQFLLWYDEGEERNRGNFPPRFSGRQFPNYSSELNVNALELEDSALYLCASIRRETSGYEQYFGPGTRLTVT.

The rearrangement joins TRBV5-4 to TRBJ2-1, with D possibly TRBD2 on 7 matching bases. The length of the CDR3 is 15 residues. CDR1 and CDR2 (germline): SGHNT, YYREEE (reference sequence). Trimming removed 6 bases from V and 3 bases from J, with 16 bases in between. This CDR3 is CASTWGGGSYNEQFF. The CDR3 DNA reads TGTGCCAGCACTTGGGGGGGCGGAAGCTACAATGAGCAGTTCTTC.

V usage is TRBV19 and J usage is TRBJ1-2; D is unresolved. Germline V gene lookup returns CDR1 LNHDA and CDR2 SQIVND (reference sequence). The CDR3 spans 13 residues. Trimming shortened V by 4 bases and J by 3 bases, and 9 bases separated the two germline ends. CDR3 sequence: CASSRAAYYGYTF. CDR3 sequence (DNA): TGTGCCAGTAGTAGGGCAGCCTACTATGGCTACACCTTC. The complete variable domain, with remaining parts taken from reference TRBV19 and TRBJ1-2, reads DGGITQSPKYLFRKEGQNVTLSCEQNLNHDAMYWYRQDPGQGLRLIYYSQIVNDFQKGDIAEGYSVSREKKESFPLTVTSAQKNPTAFYLCASSRAAYYGYTFGSGTRLTVV.

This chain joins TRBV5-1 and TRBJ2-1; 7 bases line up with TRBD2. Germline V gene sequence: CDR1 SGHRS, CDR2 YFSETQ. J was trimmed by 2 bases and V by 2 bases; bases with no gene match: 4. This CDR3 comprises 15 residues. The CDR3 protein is CASSFSGPPYNEQFF. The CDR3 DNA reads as TGCGCCAGCAGCTTTAGCGGGCCCCCCTACAATGAGCAGTTCTTC.

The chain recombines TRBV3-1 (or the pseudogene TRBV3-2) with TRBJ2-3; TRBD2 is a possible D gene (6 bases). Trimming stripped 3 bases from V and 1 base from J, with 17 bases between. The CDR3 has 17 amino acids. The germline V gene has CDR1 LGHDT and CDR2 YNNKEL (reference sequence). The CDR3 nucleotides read TGTGCCAGCAGCCACGGCCTGGGGCGGGGAGGCACAGATACGCAGTATTTT. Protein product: CASSHGLGRGGTDTQYF.

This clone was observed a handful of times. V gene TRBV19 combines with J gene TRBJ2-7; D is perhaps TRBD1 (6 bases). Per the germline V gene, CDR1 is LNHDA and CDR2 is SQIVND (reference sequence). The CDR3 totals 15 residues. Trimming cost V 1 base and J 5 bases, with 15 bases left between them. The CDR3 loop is CASSIGSGVLDEQYF. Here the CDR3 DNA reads TGTGCCAGTAGTATAGGTTCAGGGGTGTTGGACGAGCAGTACTTC.

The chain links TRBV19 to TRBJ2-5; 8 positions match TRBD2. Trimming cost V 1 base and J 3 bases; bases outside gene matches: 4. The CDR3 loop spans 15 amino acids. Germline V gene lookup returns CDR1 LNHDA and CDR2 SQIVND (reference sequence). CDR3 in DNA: TGTGCCAGTAGTATAGTTTCGGGGGGGAAAGAGACCCAGTACTTC. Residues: CASSIVSGGKETQYF.

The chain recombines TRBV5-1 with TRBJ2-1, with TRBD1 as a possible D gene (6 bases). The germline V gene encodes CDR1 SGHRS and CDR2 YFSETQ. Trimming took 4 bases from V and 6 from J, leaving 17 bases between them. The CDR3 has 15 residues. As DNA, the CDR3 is TGCGCCAGCAGCCTCATTCGACAGGATTCCAATGAGCAGTTCTTC. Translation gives CASSLIRQDSNEQFF. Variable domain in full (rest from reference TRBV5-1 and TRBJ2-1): KAGVTQTPRYLIKTRGQQVTLSCSPISGHRSVSWYQQTPGQGLQFLFEYFSETQRNKGNFPGRFSGRQFSNSRSEMNVSTLELGDSALYLCASSLIRQDSNEQFFGPGTRLTVL.

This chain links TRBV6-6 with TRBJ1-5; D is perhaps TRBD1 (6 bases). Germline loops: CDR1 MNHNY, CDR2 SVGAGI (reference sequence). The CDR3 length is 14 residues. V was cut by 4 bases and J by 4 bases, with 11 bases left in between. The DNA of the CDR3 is TGTGCCAGCAGTTGGGACATATCTAATCAGCCCCAGCATTTT. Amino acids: CASSWDISNQPQHF.

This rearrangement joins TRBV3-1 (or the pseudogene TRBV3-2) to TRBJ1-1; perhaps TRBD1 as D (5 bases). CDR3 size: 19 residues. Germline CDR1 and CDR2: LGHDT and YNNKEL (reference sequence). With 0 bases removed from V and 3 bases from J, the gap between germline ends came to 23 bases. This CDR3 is CASSQDVAGGPGGDTEAFF. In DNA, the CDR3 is TGTGCCAGCAGCCAAGATGTGGCGGGAGGGCCAGGAGGGGACACTGAAGCTTTCTTT.

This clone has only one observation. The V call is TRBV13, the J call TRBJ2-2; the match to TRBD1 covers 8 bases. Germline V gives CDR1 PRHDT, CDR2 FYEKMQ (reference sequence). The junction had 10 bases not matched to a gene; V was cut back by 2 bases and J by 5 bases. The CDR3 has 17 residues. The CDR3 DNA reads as TGTGCCAGCAGCTTAACACGGACAGGGATTGGGACCGGGGAGCTGTTTTTT. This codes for CASSLTRTGIGTGELFF. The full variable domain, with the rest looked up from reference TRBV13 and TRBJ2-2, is AAGVIQSPRHLIKEKRETATLKCYPIPRHDTVYWYQQGPGQDPQFLISFYEKMQSDKGSIPDRFSAQQFSDYHSELNMSSLELGDSALYFCASSLTRTGIGTGELFFGEGSRLTVL.

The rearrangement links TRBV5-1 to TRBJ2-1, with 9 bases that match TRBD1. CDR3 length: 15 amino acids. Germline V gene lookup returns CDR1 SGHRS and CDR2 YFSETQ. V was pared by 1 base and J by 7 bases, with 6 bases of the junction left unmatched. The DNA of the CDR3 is TGCGCCAGCAGCTTGTGGGACAGGGACGGAAATGAGCAGTTCTTC. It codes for CASSLWDRDGNEQFF.

This CDR3 is CASSDEGESGEQYF. The CDR3 DNA is TGTGCCAGCAGTGATGAGGGGGAGTCGGGCGAGCAGTACTTC. This sequence joins TRBV2 and TRBJ2-7; a possible D gene is TRBD1 (6 bases). The CDR3 sequence is 14 residues long. The V gene's germline CDR1 is SNHLY and CDR2 FYNNEI. V was shortened by 3 bases and J by 6 bases, with 15 bases between the two germline ends.

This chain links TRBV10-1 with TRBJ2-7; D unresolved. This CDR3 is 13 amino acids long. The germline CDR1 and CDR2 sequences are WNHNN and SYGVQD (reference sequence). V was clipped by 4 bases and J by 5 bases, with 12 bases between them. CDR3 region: CASSGRNLDEQYF. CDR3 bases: TGCGCCAGCAGTGGCAGGAATCTGGACGAGCAGTACTTC.

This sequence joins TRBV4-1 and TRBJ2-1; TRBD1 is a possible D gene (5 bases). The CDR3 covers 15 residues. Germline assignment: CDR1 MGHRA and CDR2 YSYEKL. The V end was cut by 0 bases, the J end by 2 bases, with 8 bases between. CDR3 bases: TGCGCCAGCAGCCAAGACAGGGCTACCTACAATGAGCAGTTCTTC. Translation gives CASSQDRATYNEQFF.